One sample yielded the 10 T cell receptor beta chains listed below, sequenced in a study of neoadjuvant anti-PD-1 for oral cavity cancer. Using immunoSEQ multiplex PCR, the repertoire was profiled, and TCRdb retains in-frame clones only, with some absent. In the table there are tens of thousands of clones, under 30% of which are singletons. Time point of the sample: after neoadjuvant nivolumab, at surgical resection. The sequenced sample was tumor tissue, obtained after nivolumab (anti-PD-1) treatment. The origin of the receptors is a person aged 35 to 85 with oral cavity squamous cell carcinoma.

This clone came up a few times. This chain joins TRBV5-4 and TRBJ2-5; D remains ambiguous. CDR1 and CDR2 (germline): SGHNT, YYREEE (reference sequence). The CDR3 is 12 amino acids. Trimming left V 1 base short and J 1 base short, with 2 bases between. The CDR3 region has the DNA TGTGCCAGCAGCTTGAGCCAAGAGACCCAGTACTTC. Encoded protein: CASSLSQETQYF.

The sample holds a few counts of this clone. This chain joins TRBV29-1 and TRBJ2-2, with D possibly TRBD1 on 6 matching bases. The CDR3 extends over 13 amino acids. V was trimmed by 4 bases and J by 5 bases, leaving 11 bases between them. Germline CDR1 reads SQVTM; CDR2 reads ANQGSEA. The chain's CDR3 is CSVGRQGTGELFF. In DNA, the CDR3 is TGCAGCGTTGGTCGCCAGGGGACCGGGGAGCTGTTTTTT.

In this sample, this clone turned up once. The chain is built from TRBV5-1 and TRBJ2-7, with D uncertain. The CDR3 covers 15 residues. Germline V CDR1 and CDR2: SGHRS, YFSETQ. V gave up 1 base and J gave up 1 base, with 12 bases separating them. CDR3: CASSLKPHSSYEQYF. The CDR3 DNA follows: TGCGCCAGCAGCTTGAAACCCCACAGTTCCTACGAGCAGTACTTC.

The chain combines TRBV7-2 with TRBJ2-3; D is uncertain. Trimming cost V 4 bases and J 2 bases, with 4 bases left between them. Germline V CDR1 and CDR2: SGHTA, FQGNSA. The CDR3 consists of 12 residues. Here the CDR3 reads CASSSYTDTQYF. The CDR3 DNA is TGTGCCAGCAGCTCCTACACAGATACGCAGTATTTT.

The rearrangement uses TRBV18 and TRBJ1-1, with a tentative D call TRBD1 (5 bases). The CDR3 consists of 14 residues. Germline values: CDR1 KGHSH, CDR2 LQKENI. The V and J ends lost 3 bases and 7 bases respectively, with 15 bases between them. CDR3 DNA sequence: TGTGCCAGCTCACCCGGGACGGAGGGAGTTGAAGCTTTCTTT. Protein product: CASSPGTEGVEAFF.

The chain has TRBV4-2 and TRBJ2-3; possibly TRBD2 for D (6 bases). Germline CDR1 and CDR2: LGHNA and YNFKEQ. With 1 base removed from V and 4 bases from J, the gap between germline ends came to 12 bases. The CDR3 has 15 residues. The CDR3 region has the DNA TGTGCCAGCAGCCAAGGCGGGACTCAGGCAGATACGCAGTATTTT. Translation gives CASSQGGTQADTQYF.

The chain combines TRBV19 with TRBJ2-3, with TRBD1 matching over 12 bases. Germline V gene data show CDR1 as LNHDA and CDR2 as SQIVND (reference sequence). This CDR3 contains 17 residues. The V segment lost 0 bases and the J segment 5 bases; nucleotides outside the gene matches: 6. The CDR3 here is CASSIDLGTGGKDTQYF. The CDR3 DNA reads as TGTGCCAGTAGTATAGATCTTGGGACAGGGGGCAAAGATACGCAGTATTTT.

This rearrangement joins TRBV6-1 to TRBJ1-1; D remains unclear. Deletions cut 7 bases from V and 0 bases from J, with 9 bases between. CDR3 length: 13 residues. Germline V gene lookup returns CDR1 MNHNS and CDR2 SASEGT. In nucleotides, the CDR3 is TGTGCCAGCAAAGTTCGGCTGAACACTGAAGCTTTCTTT. The encoded protein is CASKVRLNTEAFF.

This clone has just a few counts. The gene calls are TRBV30 and TRBJ2-1; 8 bases agree with TRBD2. Trimming cost V 0 bases and J 4 bases; bases outside gene matches: 5. Germline loops: CDR1 GTSNPN, CDR2 SVGIG (reference sequence). The CDR3 sequence is 15 residues long. CDR3: CAWSVISGVYNEQFF. The CDR3 DNA is TGTGCCTGGAGTGTGATTAGCGGGGTGTACAATGAGCAGTTCTTC.

This rearrangement joins TRBV10-3 to TRBJ1-5; no firm D call. From germline, CDR1 is ENHRY and CDR2 SYGVKD. There are 13 residues in the CDR3. V was shortened by 0 bases and J by 4 bases, with 4 bases between the two germline ends. The CDR3 DNA reads TGTGCCATCAGTGAGTCGGGGAATCAGCCCCAGCATTTT. Its protein is CAISESGNQPQHF.